A single sample gave rise to the 9 T cell receptor beta chains below, sequenced in a study of cytomegalovirus exposure and HLA in healthy donors. Using immunoSEQ multiplex PCR, the repertoire was profiled, and TCRdb retains in-frame clones only, with some absent. The table has about 330,000 clones, around 87% seen once. Material: PBMCs. The source is a woman aged 25-40 years in good health and CMV-seropositive.

This chain connects TRBV6-4 to TRBJ1-6, with 8 bases fitting TRBD1. From germline, CDR1 is MRHNA and CDR2 SNTAGT. J gave up 9 bases and V 2 bases, and 6 bases lay outside the gene matches. The CDR3 has 15 residues. Here the CDR3 reads CASSDGQGIGSPLHF. The DNA of the CDR3 is TGTGCCAGCAGTGACGGACAGGGAATAGGTTCACCCCTCCACTTT.

The V call is TRBV18, the J call TRBJ1-2; 9 bases match TRBD1. CDR1 and CDR2 from the germline V gene are KGHSH and LQKENI. The junction had 10 bases not matched to a gene; V was cut back by 4 bases and J by 7 bases. The CDR3 consists of 15 residues. CDR3 sequence reads: CASSLSGTGIIGYTF. CDR3 nucleotide sequence: TGTGCCAGCTCACTTTCCGGGACAGGGATAATTGGCTACACCTTC. Together with reference TRBV18 and TRBJ1-2, the CDR3 gives the full variable domain: NAGVMQNPRHLVRRRGQEARLRCSPMKGHSHVYWYRQLPEEGLKFMVYLQKENIIDESGMPKERFSAEFPKEGPSILRIQQVVRGDSAAYFCASSLSGTGIIGYTFGSGTRLTVV.

The chain carries TRBV7-9 and TRBJ1-5; no reliable D call. V was trimmed by 5 bases and J by 0 bases, leaving 8 bases between them. The CDR3 consists of 14 residues. In germline, CDR1 is SEHNR, CDR2 FQNEAQ (reference sequence). CDR3 sequence reads: CASSLGYSNQPQHF. CDR3 sequence (DNA): TGTGCCAGCAGCCTGGGGTATAGCAATCAGCCCCAGCATTTT.

The chain is built from TRBV29-1 and TRBJ2-1; D is perhaps TRBD2 (6 bases). The germline V and J ends were trimmed by 2 bases and 7 bases, with 9 bases remaining between them. CDR1 and CDR2 (germline): SQVTM, ANQGSEA. The CDR3 runs to 12 residues. The CDR3, as DNA: TGCAGCGTTGAATGGGGGAGGAATGAGCAGTTCTTC. Its protein product is CSVEWGRNEQFF.

V and J are TRBV4-1 and TRBJ2-7; TRBD2 aligns across 7 bases. CDR1 and CDR2 from the germline V gene are MGHRA and YSYEKL. The CDR3 runs 14 residues. V lost 4 bases, J lost 4 bases, and 7 bases stayed unmatched. The chain's CDR3 is CASSLEGREYEQYF. The CDR3 DNA is TGCGCCAGCAGCCTAGAAGGGAGGGAATACGAGCAGTACTTC.

V is TRBV27 and J is TRBJ2-3, with D perhaps matching TRBD1 (5 bases). The CDR3 consists of 15 residues. V was clipped by 3 bases and J by 1 base, with 11 bases between them. Germline V gene data show CDR1 as MNHEY and CDR2 as SMNVEV (reference sequence). The CDR3 protein is CASSFGIGGTDTQYF. CDR3 nucleotides: TGTGCCAGCAGTTTTGGTATAGGGGGCACAGATACGCAGTATTTT.

The genes are TRBV19 and TRBJ2-2; perhaps TRBD1 as D (6 bases). The CDR3 extends over 14 amino acids. V shed 3 bases and J shed 5 bases, with 10 bases lying between them. Germline V lookup: CDR1 LNHDA, CDR2 SQIVND (reference sequence). The CDR3, as DNA: TGTGCCAGTAGTATTGAAACAGGGACCGGGGAGCTGTTTTTT. This codes for CASSIETGTGELFF.

The chain is built from TRBV6-6 and TRBJ2-1; either TRBD1 or TRBD2 may fit D (6 bases each). Germline V gives CDR1 MNHNY, CDR2 SVGAGI (reference sequence). Trimming stripped 8 bases from V and 4 bases from J, with 12 bases between. The CDR3 length is 13 residues. CDR3 nucleotides: TGTGCCAGCCTGGAGGGGGAATACAATGAGCAGTTCTTC. Its translation is CASLEGEYNEQFF.

Only one count was recorded for this clone. V and J are TRBV6-6 and TRBJ2-3; TRBD2 aligns across 7 bases. The CDR3 is 14 amino acids. Trimming took 8 bases from V and 3 from J; bases not matched to a gene: 8. Germline V gene lookup returns CDR1 MNHNY and CDR2 SVGAGI (reference sequence). This CDR3 reads CASEREWWTDTQYF. CDR3 DNA sequence: TGTGCCAGCGAGCGGGAATGGTGGACAGATACGCAGTATTTT.